The rows below give T cell receptor beta chains drawn from one sample of a study of control samples from healthy donors and cancer patients. Some clones are missing from TCRdb's copy, which holds only in-frame ones; the method was immunoSEQ multiplex PCR. This sample has about 150,000 clones, with over 85% found just once. The sample was blood. Receptors were obtained from a man aged 35 to 55 in good health. The CDR3 runs from the conserved cysteine through the conserved F or W. The order of the fields is CDR3 DNA, CDR3 protein, J gene, V gene, D gene, clone size. D genes are given only for firm matches. Only some rows state a clone size, as once, few, many or a class for expanded clones.

CDR3nt: TGTGCCAGCAGCCAAGAAGGTTTGACCCAGTACTTC
CDR3aa: CASSQEGLTQYF
j_gene: TRBJ2-5
v_gene: TRBV3-1/TRBV3-2
d_gene: -
abundance: -

CDR3nt: TGTGCCAGCAGCTTCGGGACAGATAGCAATCAGCCCCAGCATTTT
CDR3aa: CASSFGTDSNQPQHF
j_gene: TRBJ1-5
v_gene: TRBV7-9
d_gene: TRBD1
abundance: -

CDR3nt: TGTGCCACCAGTGCCGGGGGCGGGGGGAATCAGCCCCAGCATTTT
CDR3aa: CATSAGGGGNQPQHF
j_gene: TRBJ1-5
v_gene: TRBV24-1
d_gene: -
abundance: -

CDR3nt: TGTGCCAGCTCACCAACCGGTGCTAGCACAGATACGCAGTATTTT
CDR3aa: CASSPTGASTDTQYF
j_gene: TRBJ2-3
v_gene: TRBV18
d_gene: -
abundance: -

CDR3nt: TGTGCCAGCAGTCATTCAACCGGGACACCAAACGGAGCTTTCTTT
CDR3aa: CASSHSTGTPNGAFF
j_gene: TRBJ1-1
v_gene: TRBV6-2/TRBV6-3
d_gene: -
abundance: -

CDR3nt: TGTGCCAGCAGTGGAAGGGTCTCGGGAAGCTCACCCCTCCACTTT
CDR3aa: CASSGRVSGSSPLHF
j_gene: TRBJ1-6
v_gene: TRBV2
d_gene: -
abundance: -

CDR3nt: TGTGCCAGCAGCCAAGGTATGCAGGGAATAGGTGGCTACACCTTC
CDR3aa: CASSQGMQGIGGYTF
j_gene: TRBJ1-2
v_gene: TRBV3-1/TRBV3-2
d_gene: -
abundance: -

CDR3nt: TGCGCCAAGACTGACAGGGCGGGAACAGCCAAAAACATTCAGTACTTC
CDR3aa: CAKTDRAGTAKNIQYF
j_gene: TRBJ2-4
v_gene: TRBV5-1
d_gene: -
abundance: -

CDR3nt: TGTGCCAGCAGTGGTGCAGGACTAGCGGGGGGATCCTACGAGCAGTACTTC
CDR3aa: CASSGAGLAGGSYEQYF
j_gene: TRBJ2-7
v_gene: TRBV6-4
d_gene: TRBD2
abundance: once

CDR3nt: TGCGCCAGCAGTGAGCCCCAGGGGACTTACACCTTC
CDR3aa: CASSEPQGTYTF
j_gene: TRBJ1-2
v_gene: TRBV10-2
d_gene: -
abundance: -

CDR3nt: TGTGCCAGTAGGGTACAGGGGTTCGGCACTGAAGCTTTCTTT
CDR3aa: CASRVQGFGTEAFF
j_gene: TRBJ1-1
v_gene: TRBV19
d_gene: TRBD1
abundance: -

CDR3nt: TGTGCCAGCAGCTTAGGGGACAGTAGCAATCAGCCCCAGCATTTT
CDR3aa: CASSLGDSSNQPQHF
j_gene: TRBJ1-5
v_gene: TRBV7-2
d_gene: TRBD1
abundance: -

CDR3nt: TGTGCCAGCAGTTACTCTAGCGGGGGGGCCATGGAGTACTTC
CDR3aa: CASSYSSGGAMEYF
j_gene: TRBJ2-5
v_gene: TRBV6-5
d_gene: TRBD2
abundance: -

CDR3nt: TGTGCCAGCAGCACCTCGGACAGGGTGGGCGGCTACACCTTC
CDR3aa: CASSTSDRVGGYTF
j_gene: TRBJ1-2
v_gene: TRBV6-5
d_gene: TRBD1
abundance: -

CDR3nt: TGTGCCTGGATGGGTGGGGCGGAGAAGTATGGCTACACCTTC
CDR3aa: CAWMGGAEKYGYTF
j_gene: TRBJ1-2
v_gene: TRBV30
d_gene: -
abundance: -

CDR3nt: TGTGCCACATCCTTTCCAGCGAACACTGAAGCTTTCTTT
CDR3aa: CATSFPANTEAFF
j_gene: TRBJ1-1
v_gene: TRBV10-3
d_gene: -
abundance: -

CDR3nt: TGTGCCAGCAGAGGGCCGGGTAGACAGGGACCCGGCTACGAGCAGTACTTC
CDR3aa: CASRGPGRQGPGYEQYF
j_gene: TRBJ2-7
v_gene: TRBV27
d_gene: TRBD1
abundance: -

CDR3nt: TGTGCCAGCAGCTTAGCGGGCAGTAACTATGGCTACACCTTC
CDR3aa: CASSLAGSNYGYTF
j_gene: TRBJ1-2
v_gene: TRBV13
d_gene: -
abundance: -

CDR3nt: TGTGCCACCAGCAGAGTCGGACAGATGAACACTGAAGCTTTCTTT
CDR3aa: CATSRVGQMNTEAFF
j_gene: TRBJ1-1
v_gene: TRBV15
d_gene: -
abundance: once

CDR3nt: TGTGCCAGTAGCCGAAACACAGGGAATAGGGACTATGGCTACACCTTC
CDR3aa: CASSRNTGNRDYGYTF
j_gene: TRBJ1-2
v_gene: TRBV19
d_gene: -
abundance: -

CDR3nt: TGTGCCAGCAGCTCAAGTAGTGGCGGAGGAAACACCATATATTTT
CDR3aa: CASSSSSGGGNTIYF
j_gene: TRBJ1-3
v_gene: TRBV7-6
d_gene: -
abundance: -

CDR3nt: TGTGCCAGCAGTTTATCGGGGCCCCCCTACGAGCAGTACTTC
CDR3aa: CASSLSGPPYEQYF
j_gene: TRBJ2-7
v_gene: TRBV27
d_gene: -
abundance: -

CDR3nt: TGTGCCAGCAGTCCCCTAGGTTTTCTTGGCTACACCTTC
CDR3aa: CASSPLGFLGYTF
j_gene: TRBJ1-2
v_gene: TRBV27
d_gene: -
abundance: few

CDR3nt: TGTGCCAGCAGTTTTAGGGCAGGGCCCGACCCCGCATATGGCTACACCTTC
CDR3aa: CASSFRAGPDPAYGYTF
j_gene: TRBJ1-2
v_gene: TRBV27
d_gene: -
abundance: -

CDR3nt: TGTGCCTGGACGAGCACGGGCCGGAGTTATGGCTACACCTTC
CDR3aa: CAWTSTGRSYGYTF
j_gene: TRBJ1-2
v_gene: TRBV30
d_gene: -
abundance: -

CDR3nt: TGCGCCAGCAGCTCCTCCTGGCAGGCCGAGACCCAGTACTTC
CDR3aa: CASSSSWQAETQYF
j_gene: TRBJ2-5
v_gene: TRBV5-1
d_gene: -
abundance: -

CDR3nt: TGCAGCGTGGCCGCGGGACCGACATACTCTGGAAACACCATATATTTT
CDR3aa: CSVAAGPTYSGNTIYF
j_gene: TRBJ1-3
v_gene: TRBV29-1
d_gene: -
abundance: -

CDR3nt: TGTGCCAGCAGCCAAGCAAGGGGTACGCAGTATTTT
CDR3aa: CASSQARGTQYF
j_gene: TRBJ2-3
v_gene: TRBV3-1/TRBV3-2
d_gene: -
abundance: few